This T cell receptor (beta chain) derives from a study of T cells after posttransplantation cyclophosphamide. Per the germline V gene, CDR1 is MNHEY and CDR2 is SVGEGT. This CDR3 has 13 amino acids. Trimming removed 6 bases from V and 5 bases from J, with 14 bases in between. This clone showed up many times. Its antigen is as yet unknown. The study, taken as a whole, reports: After PTCy, TRB diversity resembled that of CNI/methotrexate controls. Donor CD8+ memory clones often dominated recipient blood repertoires at later times. Blood and skin or GI T cell repertoires showed limited TRB overlap.

Peripheral blood was collected from the related graft donor on the marrow donation day. Sequencing was performed with immunoSEQ multiplex PCR; in TCRdb, only in-frame clones are kept and a portion is missing. In total the sample includes 9,500 to 15,000 clones, none of them seen once. Sample: PBMCs. The chain couples TRBV6-2 or TRBV6-3 to TRBJ2-7; a weak D match, TRBD2 (5 bases). The clonotype originates from a woman aged 40-49 years in good health, CMV-negative, and a related stem cell transplant donor. Here the CDR3 reads CASSNTRFHEQYF. CDR3 nucleotides: TGTGCCAGCAGCAATACTAGATTCCACGAGCAGTACTTC.